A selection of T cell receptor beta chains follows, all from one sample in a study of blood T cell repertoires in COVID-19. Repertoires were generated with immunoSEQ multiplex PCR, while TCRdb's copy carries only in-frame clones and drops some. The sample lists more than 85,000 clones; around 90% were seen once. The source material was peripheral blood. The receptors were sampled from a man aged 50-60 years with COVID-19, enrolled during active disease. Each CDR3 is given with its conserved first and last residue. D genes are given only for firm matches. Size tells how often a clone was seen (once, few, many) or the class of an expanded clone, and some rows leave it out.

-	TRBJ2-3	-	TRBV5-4	TGTGCCAGCAGCTTGGCCGCGGGGCACACAGATACGCAGTATTTT	CASSLAAGHTDTQYF
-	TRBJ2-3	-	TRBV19	TGTGCCAGTAGTCGACTTGGAGGAGATACGCAGTATTTT	CASSRLGGDTQYF
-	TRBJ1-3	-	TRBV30	TGTGCCTGGAGAGGAGTGTCTGGAAACACCATATATTTT	CAWRGVSGNTIYF
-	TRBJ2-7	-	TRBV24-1	TGTGCCACCAGTGGCGGAGGGTCCCCCAACGAGCAGTACTTC	CATSGGGSPNEQYF
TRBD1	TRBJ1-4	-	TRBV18	TGTGCCAGCTCACCAAAGGGGGCGCGAGGTGAAAAACTGTTTTTT	CASSPKGARGEKLFF
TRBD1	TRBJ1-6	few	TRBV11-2	TGTGCCAGCAGCTTAAACAGGGGGAACAATTCACCCCTCCACTTT	CASSLNRGNNSPLHF
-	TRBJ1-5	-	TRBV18	TGTGCCAGCTCACCCCTAGGGGCAGGGCAGCCCCAGCATTTT	CASSPLGAGQPQHF
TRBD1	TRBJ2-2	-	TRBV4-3	TGCGCCAGCAGCCCCTTACAGGGGACCGGGGAGCTGTTTTTT	CASSPLQGTGELFF
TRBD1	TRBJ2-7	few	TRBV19	TGTGCCAGTAGTTCAATTGACAGGGGTTACTCCTACGAGCAGTACTTC	CASSSIDRGYSYEQYF
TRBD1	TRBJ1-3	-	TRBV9	TGTGCCAGCAGCGTCTCCGGGACAGTCGGAAACACCATATATTTT	CASSVSGTVGNTIYF